This T cell receptor beta chain was recovered during a study of CD8+ T cells in alopecia areata. As for the study in general: The study gave treated patients oral tofacitinib at 5 to 10 mg twice daily. Percent of scalp involved defined treated patients' severity scores.

RNA extraction and reverse transcription yielded cDNA as sequencing template. The protocol was immunoSEQ multiplex PCR, while the TCRdb copy is restricted to in-frame clones and leaves out a portion. In the table there are approximately 160,000 clones, 60% to 75% of which are singletons. Germline CDR1 and CDR2: LGHNA and YNFKEQ. This CDR3 has 19 residues. Trimming cost V 4 bases and J 5 bases; bases outside gene matches: 20. Treatment in this sample: oral pan-JAK inhibitor, 5-10 mg twice daily. The study's findings and limits: Association of baseline CD8+ expansion with response is uncertain owing to one nonresponder.

A remark on this clone: Antigen specificity is unknown.

This chain joins TRBV4-2 and TRBJ2-5, with 9 bases aligning to TRBD1. Sequenced here: CD4+ T cells sorted from blood, sampled at week 24, from a patient treated with tofacitinib. This clonotype originated in a human donor with alopecia areata. CDR3 in DNA: TGTGCCAGCAGCCCTGCTGGGACGGGGGACAGGGAATTGGGGGAGACCCAGTACTTC. It encodes CASSPAGTGDRELGETQYF.